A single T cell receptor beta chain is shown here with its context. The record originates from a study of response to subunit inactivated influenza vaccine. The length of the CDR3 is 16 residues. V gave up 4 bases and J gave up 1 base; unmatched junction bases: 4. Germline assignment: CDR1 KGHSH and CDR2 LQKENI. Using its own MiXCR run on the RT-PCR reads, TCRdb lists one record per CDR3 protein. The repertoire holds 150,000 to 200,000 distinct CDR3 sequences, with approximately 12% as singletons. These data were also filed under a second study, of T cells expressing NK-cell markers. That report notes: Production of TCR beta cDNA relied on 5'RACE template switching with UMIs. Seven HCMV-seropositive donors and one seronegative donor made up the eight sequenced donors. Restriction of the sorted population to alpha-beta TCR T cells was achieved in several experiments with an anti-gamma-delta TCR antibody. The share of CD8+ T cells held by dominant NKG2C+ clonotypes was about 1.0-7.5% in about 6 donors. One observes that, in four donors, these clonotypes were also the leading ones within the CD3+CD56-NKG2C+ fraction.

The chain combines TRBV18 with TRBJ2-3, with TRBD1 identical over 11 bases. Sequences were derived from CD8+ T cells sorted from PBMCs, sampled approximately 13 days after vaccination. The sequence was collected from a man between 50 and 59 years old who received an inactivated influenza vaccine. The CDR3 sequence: CASSRTGGTGTDTQYF. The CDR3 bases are TGTGCCAGCTCACGGACAGGGGGCACGGGCACAGATACGCAGTATTTT.